This T cell receptor (beta chain) was sequenced in a study of T cell responses to AZD1222 COVID-19 vaccine. General study results and limits: Spike-specific TCR repertoires showed rising breadth and depth after two AZD1222 doses.

Trimming removed 3 bases from V and 3 bases from J, with 9 bases in between. The CDR3 runs 13 residues. From germline, CDR1 is SGHVS and CDR2 FQNEAQ. Assay: immunoSEQ multiplex PCR; the TCRdb copy retains only in-frame clones and omits some. Altogether about 44,000 clones are present, 83% being singletons, with the ten largest covering about 50%. About this clone itself: The antigen is unknown.

The starting material was peripheral blood, obtained on day 0 of AZD1222 vaccination. The V gene is TRBV7-8, the J gene TRBJ2-7; a weak D match, TRBD2 (6 bases). The sequence came from an adult in good health. As DNA, the CDR3 is TGTGCCAGCAGCTTTAGCGGATTCTACGAGCAGTACTTC. Its protein product is CASSFSGFYEQYF.